This T cell receptor (beta chain) was retrieved from a study of a mutant IDH1 vaccine in newly diagnosed glioma. Whole-study context: Commencement of vaccination occurred 4-6 weeks following radiotherapy alone, or concurrently with temozolomide cycles.

A note on this clone: Its antigen is unknown.

Trimming stripped 2 bases from V and 6 bases from J, with 10 bases between. The CDR3 runs to 14 residues. CDR1 and CDR2 from the germline V gene are SNHLY and FYNNEI. Method: immunoSEQ multiplex PCR; TCRdb's copy keeps in-frame clones and lacks some. The table has tens of thousands of clones, 82% seen once. Time point given: week 47, end of study. Mutant IDH1 20-mer peptide, at 300 ug, made up each vaccine dose, with topical imiquimod. This chain connects TRBV2 to TRBJ2-2; D remains unclear. The clonotype comes from a man younger than 35 with glioma. Some clones in this sample may be carry-over from other donors' samples. The specimen was PBMCs, collected from a glioma patient whose treatment included an IDH1 peptide vaccine. CDR3 nucleotides: TGTGCCAGCAGTGAAATTTTGAAGGCCGGGGAGCTGTTTTTT. As protein: CASSEILKAGELFF.